Listed here are 15 T cell receptor beta chains from one sample, sequenced in a study of beta chain features in type 1 diabetes. Study-wide findings and caveats: Shorter TCRB CDR3s, moderately but significantly so, were found in Type 1 diabetes patients in all four CD4+ subsets.

These TCRs are of unknown antigen specificity. Of the isolated RNA, all was reverse transcribed, and so the sequenced material was expressed TCRB transcripts. The table came from immunoSEQ multiplex PCR; TCRdb's copy has only in-frame clones and leaves some out. The data contain roughly 130,000 clones, approximately 16% of them singletons. Sequencing used central memory CD4+ T cells from blood. These receptors came from a man younger than 45 with type 1 diabetes.

The rearrangement uses TRBV7-2 and TRBJ2-5, with TRBD2 as a possible D gene (6 bases). V was clipped by 5 bases and J by 14 bases, with 18 bases between them. The CDR3 has 12 amino acids. CDR1 and CDR2 (germline): SGHTA, FQGNSA. The chain's CDR3 is CASSLDSGKAYF. In nucleotides, the CDR3 is TGTGCCAGCAGCCTCGATAGCGGCAAGGCCTACTTC.

This clone showed up just a few times. V gene TRBV7-2 combines with J gene TRBJ1-2, with a tentative D call TRBD1 (6 bases). The germline V gene has CDR1 SGHTA and CDR2 FQGNSA. CDR3 length: 18 residues. V lost 2 bases to trimming and J lost 8 bases, with 27 bases between them. The DNA for the CDR3 is TGTGCCAGCAGCTTAACCCAAAATTACCCAGGGGATAGTGGGGGCTACACCTTC. Translating it yields CASSLTQNYPGDSGGYTF.

This clone came up once. This chain joins TRBV14 and TRBJ2-3; 10 nucleotides match TRBD2. The CDR3 spans 15 residues. Losses at the gene ends were 6 bases for V and 6 bases for J; bases not matched to a gene: 9. CDR1 is SGHDN, CDR2 FVKESK, per germline. The CDR3 region has the DNA TGTGCCAGCAGTTCAGCGGGGGGGTCAGGTGATACGCAGTATTTT. The encoded protein is CASSSAGGSGDTQYF.

J is TRBJ1-1 and V is TRBV2; D is possibly TRBD1 (6 bases). The CDR3 consists of 14 residues. The germline CDR1 and CDR2 sequences are SNHLY and FYNNEI. V shed 3 bases and J shed 0 bases, with 8 bases lying between them. Written as DNA, the CDR3 is TGTGCCAGCAGTGAGGACAGTTTGAACACTGAAGCTTTCTTT. This gives the protein CASSEDSLNTEAFF.

In this sample, this clone turned up a few times. CDR3 amino acids: CSVALQDMNTEAFF. The CDR3 coding sequence is TGCAGCGTTGCCCTACAAGATATGAACACTGAAGCTTTCTTT. V is TRBV29-1 and J is TRBJ1-1, with D uncertain. The CDR3 has 14 amino acids. The germline CDR1 and CDR2 sequences are SQVTM and ANQGSEA. Trimming shortened V by 4 bases and J by 0 bases, and 12 bases separated the two germline ends.

Many counts were recorded for this clone. The V call is TRBV30, the J call TRBJ1-4; D uncertain. This CDR3 has 13 amino acids. Germline CDR1 is GTSNPN and CDR2 is SVGIG (reference sequence). Trimming stripped 7 bases from V and 6 bases from J, with 15 bases between. CDR3 amino acids: CALGGPGDEKLFF. CDR3 in DNA: TGTGCCTTGGGCGGGCCAGGCGATGAAAAACTGTTTTTT. Together with reference TRBV30 and TRBJ1-4, the CDR3 gives the full variable domain: SQTIHQWPATLVQPVGSPLSLECTVEGTSNPNLYWYRQAAGRGLQLLFYSVGIGQISSEVPQNLSASRPQDRQFILSSKKLLLSDSGFYLCALGGPGDEKLFFGSGTQLSVL.

The gene calls are TRBV2 and TRBJ2-5; the D call may be TRBD1 or TRBD2 (5 bases each). V gave up 6 bases and J gave up 1 base, with 12 bases separating them. Per germline, CDR1 SNHLY and CDR2 FYNNEI. CDR3 size: 14 residues. The CDR3 nucleotides are TGTGCCAGCAGCGGCATTGGGACCCAAGAGACCCAGTACTTC. Protein: CASSGIGTQETQYF.

CDR3 nucleotides: TGTGCGAAGGACTCATACAATGAGCAGTTCTTC. Translation gives CAKDSYNEQFF. The chain is built from TRBV30 and TRBJ2-1; D is perhaps TRBD2 (5 bases). The CDR3 is 11 amino acids. CDR1 and CDR2 from the germline V gene are GTSNPN and SVGIG (reference sequence). Full variable domain (outside the CDR3, taken from reference TRBV30 and TRBJ2-1): SQTIHQWPATLVQPVGSPLSLECTVEGTSNPNLYWYRQAAGRGLQLLFYSVGIGQISSEVPQNLSASRPQDRQFILSSKKLLLSDSGFYLCAKDSYNEQFFGPGTRLTVL.

This chain uses TRBV10-3 with TRBJ2-7, with 7 nucleotides matching TRBD1. This CDR3 region has 12 residues. J was trimmed by 4 bases and V by 10 bases; bases with no gene match: 7. Germline V gives CDR1 ENHRY, CDR2 SYGVKD. CDR3 protein: CARSTTGYEQYF. CDR3 in DNA: TGTGCCAGGTCCACGACAGGGTACGAGCAGTACTTC.

This clone was counted only a few times. The V gene is TRBV2, the J gene TRBJ1-5; D might be TRBD1 (5 bases). The CDR3 is 14 residues long. The ends were cut back, 4 bases at V and 5 bases at J, with 12 bases in the middle. Looked up from germline, CDR1 is SNHLY and CDR2 is FYNNEI. The CDR3 loop is CASSAAGRDQPQHF. DNA for the CDR3: TGTGCCAGCAGTGCGGCAGGGAGGGATCAGCCCCAGCATTTT.

The CDR3 nucleotides are TGTGCCAGCAGCCAGGCGGTAGCGGGCCGGGAGCAGTTCTTC. Amino acids: CASSQAVAGREQFF. This chain connects TRBV9 to TRBJ2-1, with 7 bases aligning to TRBD2. V was pared by 4 bases and J by 10 bases, with 11 bases of the junction left unmatched. This CDR3 is 14 amino acids long. Germline lookup yields CDR1 SGDLS and CDR2 YYNGEE.

V usage is TRBV28 and J usage is TRBJ1-2; D might be TRBD1 (6 bases). Between the trimmed V and J ends, which lost 2 bases and 8 bases, there was a span of 12 bases. CDR3 length equals 13 residues. Germline assignment: CDR1 MDHEN and CDR2 SYDVKM. Here the CDR3 DNA reads TGTGCCAGCAGTTTAATACAGGGAAGGGGCTACACCTTC. It translates to CASSLIQGRGYTF.

The CDR3 DNA follows: TGTGCCAGCAGTGATTCCCTGACAAGGCGAGATACGCAGTATTTT. Its protein product is CASSDSLTRRDTQYF. V and J are TRBV25-1 and TRBJ2-3; no reliable D call. The CDR3 extends over 15 amino acids. Germline V lookup: CDR1 MGHDK, CDR2 SYGVNS. Trimming removed 3 bases from V and 5 bases from J, with 15 bases in between.

This rearrangement joins TRBV7-2 to TRBJ2-5, with TRBD1 identical over 8 bases. Germline trimming cut 5 bases from V and 2 bases from J; bases unmatched to any gene: 7. CDR1 and CDR2 from the germline V gene are SGHTA and FQGNSA. The CDR3 has 15 amino acids. This CDR3 is CASSPWTGKQETQYF. Here the CDR3 DNA reads TGTGCCAGCAGCCCCTGGACAGGGAAACAAGAGACCCAGTACTTC.

The gene calls are TRBV29-1 and TRBJ1-4, with 10 bases identical to TRBD1. The CDR3 has 14 residues. Germline-derived CDR1 and CDR2 are SQVTM and ANQGSEA. V gave up 6 bases and J gave up 7 bases; unmatched junction bases: 8. DNA for the CDR3: TGCAGCGTATCGACAGGGGGCGCGGGTGAAAAACTGTTTTTT. It yields the protein CSVSTGGAGEKLFF.